Below, 7 T cell receptor beta chains from the same sample are listed, as sequenced in a study of identical twins. A single record per CDR3 protein comes from TCRdb applying MiXCR to the 5' RACE reads. The sample lists approximately 190,000 distinct CDR3 sequences, less than 20% occurring once. The same specimen was also included in a second study, on T cells expressing NK-cell markers.

The sample was CD8+ T cells sorted from blood. The source is a woman younger than 35 in good health.

This clonotype showed up many times. The chain recombines TRBV20-1 with TRBJ1-1; D remains unclear. With 6 bases removed from V and 6 bases from J, the gap between germline ends came to 14 bases. CDR3 size: 12 residues. Germline CDR1 and CDR2: DFQATT and SNEGSKA (reference sequence). The CDR3 coding sequence is TGCAGTGCGCTTGGTTTCAACGCTGAAGCTTTCTTT. It specifies CSALGFNAEAFF.

This chain connects TRBV5-1 to TRBJ2-1; 7 nucleotides line up with TRBD1. CDR3 size: 15 residues. Unmatched junction bases numbered 8, after V lost 6 bases and J lost 2 bases. Germline V gives CDR1 SGHRS, CDR2 YFSETQ. In DNA form, the CDR3 reads TGCGCCAGCACCGACAGGGCCCCCGCCTACAATGAGCAGTTCTTC. This sequence encodes CASTDRAPAYNEQFF.

By sample fraction, this clonotype is medium-sized. The chain combines TRBV3-1 with TRBJ2-1; 12 nucleotides line up with TRBD2. CDR1 is LGHDT and CDR2 is YNNKEL in the germline V gene (reference sequence). After removal of 4 bases from V and 15 bases from J, the junction contained 10 bases not matched to a gene. The CDR3 is 14 amino acids. CDR3 in amino acids: CASSLGLAGPPPFF. CDR3 bases: TGTGCCAGCAGCCTAGGACTAGCGGGACCCCCCCCGTTCTTC.

The chain couples TRBV2 to TRBJ2-7; 7 nucleotides align to TRBD2. The CDR3 is 13 residues long. Trimming took 8 bases from V and 7 from J; bases not matched to a gene: 11. CDR1 is SNHLY, CDR2 FYNNEI, per germline. The CDR3 region has the DNA TGTGCCAGCTTCCTGGGAGGGGCCCGGGAGCAGTACTTC. As protein: CASFLGGAREQYF.

This chain connects TRBV1 to TRBJ2-5; the table gives TRBD2 as D, unverified against the DNA. TRBV1 is designated a pseudogene. The CDR3 extends over 14 amino acids. The CDR3 nucleotides read TGCACCAGCAGCCAACCCCTCCCGAACCAGACCCAGTACTTC. Translating gives CTSSQPLPNQTQYF.

This clonotype was seen more than once but under ten times. The chain employs TRBV6-5 and TRBJ2-1, with 8 positions matching TRBD2. The CDR3 covers 16 residues. The germline V gene has CDR1 MNHEY and CDR2 SVGAGI. V gave up 0 bases and J gave up 8 bases; unmatched junction bases: 9. CDR3 protein: CASSYSKGLAIYEQFF. DNA of the CDR3: TGTGCCAGCAGTTACTCGAAAGGACTAGCCATTTATGAGCAGTTCTTC.

The chain carries TRBV11-3 and TRBJ1-6, with D maybe TRBD1 (5 bases). V shed 1 base and J shed 10 bases, with 11 bases lying between them. The germline V gene encodes CDR1 SGHNT and CDR2 YENEEA. CDR3 length: 14 amino acids. In nucleotides, the CDR3 is TGTGCCAGCAGCTTAGTCGGCCGGGGCTCACCCCTCCACTTT. This codes for CASSLVGRGSPLHF.